A single sample gave rise to the 11 T cell receptor beta chains below, sequenced in a study of multiple sclerosis patients with progressive multifocal leukoencephalopathy. The data were produced by immunoSEQ multiplex PCR, yet TCRdb's version contains in-frame clones alone and is incomplete. The sample has 25,000 to 35,000 clones; around 90% are singletons. The time point here: before natalizumab initiation. The sequenced sample was PBMCs. The receptors shown here come from a human donor with multiple sclerosis.

The J gene is TRBJ2-5, the V gene TRBV2; no definite D call. Per germline, CDR1 SNHLY and CDR2 FYNNEI. The CDR3 length is 11 residues. The V end was cut by 7 bases, the J end by 3 bases, with 6 bases between. CDR3 in DNA: TGTGCCAGCATTGTGAAAGAGACCCAGTACTTC. Protein product: CASIVKETQYF.

This clone was detected a few times. V and J are TRBV6-6 and TRBJ2-7, with 7 bases aligning to TRBD1. The junction had 7 bases not matched to a gene; V was cut back by 5 bases and J by 0 bases. CDR3 length: 15 residues. Per germline, CDR1 MNHNY and CDR2 SVGAGI (reference sequence). The DNA of the CDR3 is TGTGCCAGCAGTCCCGACAGGGCTAGCTCCTACGAGCAGTACTTC. Translated, it gives CASSPDRASSYEQYF.

The table lists this clone with a few counts. The J gene is TRBJ1-3, the V gene TRBV10-2; D ambiguous. The V end was cut by 6 bases, the J end by 0 bases, with 6 bases between. The CDR3 sequence is 13 residues long. The V gene's germline CDR1 is WSHSY and CDR2 SAAADI. CDR3 protein: CASSGDSGNTIYF. Here the CDR3 DNA reads TGCGCCAGCAGCGGCGACTCTGGAAACACCATATATTTT.

The genes are TRBV11-2 and TRBJ1-1; D ambiguous. V was pared by 5 bases and J by 5 bases, with 15 bases between. Germline CDR1 SGHAT, CDR2 FQNNGV. This CDR3 region has 14 residues. The CDR3 nucleotides read TGTGCCAGCAGCCGCCGGGAGGGAAGGACTGAAGCTTTCTTT. Translating gives CASSRREGRTEAFF.

The chain is built from TRBV25-1 and TRBJ1-2; 7 bases match TRBD1. CDR3 length equals 15 residues. With V trimmed by 4 bases and J by 0 bases, 5 bases remained unmatched. The V gene's germline CDR1 is MGHDK and CDR2 SYGVNS. The CDR3 region has the DNA TGTGCCAGCAGTGCTCAGGGGGACACTAACTATGGCTACACCTTC. It yields the protein CASSAQGDTNYGYTF.

V usage is TRBV10-2 and J usage is TRBJ1-5, with TRBD1 as a possible D gene (5 bases). The CDR3 covers 14 residues. V was pared by 3 bases and J by 2 bases, with 8 bases between. Germline loops: CDR1 WSHSY, CDR2 SAAADI. The CDR3 DNA sequence: TGCGCCAGCAGTGACAGGGCTGGCAATCAGCCCCAGCATTTT. It encodes CASSDRAGNQPQHF.

The V gene is TRBV2, the J gene TRBJ1-2; 12 bases agree with TRBD1. J gave up 8 bases and V 4 bases, and 5 bases lay outside the gene matches. CDR3 length: 14 residues. Germline loops: CDR1 SNHLY, CDR2 FYNNEI. This CDR3 is CASSGDRGLRGYTF. For the CDR3, the DNA is TGTGCCAGCAGTGGGGACAGGGGGCTAAGAGGCTACACCTTC.

As DNA, the CDR3 is TGCGCCAGCAGCGCACCCAGGGAACTAGCGGGGGGGTGGAAGACCCAGTACTTC. Translating it yields CASSAPRELAGGWKTQYF. The chain carries TRBV4-3 and TRBJ2-5, with 13 bases fitting TRBD2. Germline CDR1 and CDR2: LGHNA and YSLEER. The V segment lost 5 bases and the J segment 6 bases; nucleotides outside the gene matches: 15. The CDR3 consists of 18 residues.

V is TRBV15 and J is TRBJ1-5; D remains ambiguous. The germline V and J ends were trimmed by 0 bases and 0 bases, with 3 bases remaining between them. Germline CDR1 reads LNHNV; CDR2 reads YYDKDF (reference sequence). The CDR3 spans 14 residues. This chain's CDR3 is CATSRDSSNQPQHF. CDR3 bases: TGTGCCACCAGCAGAGACTCTAGCAATCAGCCCCAGCATTTT.

The rearrangement uses TRBV28 and TRBJ1-5; D unresolved. The CDR3 extends over 17 amino acids. The ends were cut back, 3 bases at V and 4 bases at J, with 19 bases in the middle. Germline V CDR1 and CDR2: MDHEN, SYDVKM. The CDR3 loop reads CASSLTWGAGSNQPQHF. The CDR3 nucleotides read TGTGCCAGCAGTTTGACTTGGGGAGCGGGGAGTAATCAGCCCCAGCATTTT. Full variable domain (remainder filled in from reference TRBV28 and TRBJ1-5): DVKVTQSSRYLVKRTGEKVFLECVQDMDHENMFWYRQDPGLGLRLIYFSYDVKMKEKGDIPEGYSVSREKKERFSLILESASTNQTSMYLCASSLTWGAGSNQPQHFGDGTRLSIL.

This rearrangement joins TRBV6-5 to TRBJ2-2; D not certain. The CDR3 covers 14 residues. Trimming left V 4 bases short and J 2 bases short, with 8 bases between. Germline CDR1 MNHEY, CDR2 SVGAGI. CDR3 loop: CASSSSPNTGELFF. The CDR3 DNA is TGTGCCAGCAGTTCGTCCCCTAACACCGGGGAGCTGTTTTTT.